This T cell receptor (beta chain) derives from a study of graft-versus-host responses after intestinal transplantation. The CDR3 spans 17 residues. Per germline, CDR1 MDHEN and CDR2 SYDVKM. The V gene end was trimmed by 9 bases and the J gene end by 3 bases; junction bases not matched to a gene: 12. The protocol was immunoSEQ multiplex PCR, while the TCRdb copy is restricted to in-frame clones and leaves out a portion. The table has about 100,000 clones, roughly 90% seen once; the top ten hold around 1%. Of note for this clone: The antigen is unknown.

The source was unstimulated CD4+ T cells sorted from spleen or lymph node cells, collected before transplant. This TCR came from a human donor who was the organ donor for an intestinal transplant. The V gene is TRBV28, the J gene TRBJ2-2; 11 bases match TRBD2. The CDR3 coding sequence is TGTGCCAGTAGAGCCCCTAGCGGGGGGCCGGACACCGGGGAGCTGTTTTTT. Its protein product is CASRAPSGGPDTGELFF.